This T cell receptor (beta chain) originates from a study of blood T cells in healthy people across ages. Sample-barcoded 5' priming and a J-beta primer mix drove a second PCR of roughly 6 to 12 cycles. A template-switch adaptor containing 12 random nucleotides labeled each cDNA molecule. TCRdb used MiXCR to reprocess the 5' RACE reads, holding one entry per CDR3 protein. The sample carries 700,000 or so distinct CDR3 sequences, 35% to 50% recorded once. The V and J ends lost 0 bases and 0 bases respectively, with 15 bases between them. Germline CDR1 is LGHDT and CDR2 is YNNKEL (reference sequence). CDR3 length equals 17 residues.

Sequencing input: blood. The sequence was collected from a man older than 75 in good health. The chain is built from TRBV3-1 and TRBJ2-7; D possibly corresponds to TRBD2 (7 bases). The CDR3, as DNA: TGTGCCAGCAGCCAAGATGTGACGGGGGGCAGCTCCTACGAGCAGTACTTC. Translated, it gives CASSQDVTGGSSYEQYF.